The present entry profiles one T cell receptor (beta chain) with its context. This clonotype is regarded as medium-sized (0.01 to 0.1%). Its antigen is not yet known. Qualities for individual bases were not recorded, and no much larger clone is one base off. The source of the sample is a study of prognosis after radiotherapy for stage I lung cancer (dated by TCRdb to 2020 to 2022). With regard to the full study: Between April 2018 and January 2019, under 20 stage I NSCLC patients were enrolled in Nanjing, China. Some 15 patients had newly diagnosed primary stage I lung tumors, and 4 or 5 had oligometastatic NSCLC after surgical resection of the primary tumor. All patients were regarded as medically inoperable, because of comorbidities in approximately twelve patients and refusal of surgery in roughly seven patients. The cohort included approximately 13 men and several women, with a median age of approximately 76 years and a range of about 50 to 90 years. On tumor histology, 11 to 13 patients had adenocarcinoma and more than five had squamous cell carcinoma. SBRT was delivered in 3 to 5 fractions with a biologically effective dose of at least 100 Gy, and image-guided IMRT or VMAT was used for delivery. SBRT was not combined with any concurrent therapy in any patient. Distant metastases were developed by four of the 19 patients after SBRT, at a median of about 7 months, whereas no significant progression was observed in the other 15 patients. This study profiled peripheral blood TCR beta repertoires from stage I NSCLC patients before and after stereotactic body radiotherapy and linked the repertoires to distant failure. The study took one blood sample before SBRT and one after SBRT from each of roughly 19 patients and sequenced all 40 or so samples.

No patient had a history of other malignancies or prior chemotherapy or radiotherapy, and all had node-negative disease on CT and PET/CT. About 6.3 milliliters of peripheral venous blood were drawn into EDTA tubes at each of two time points. Ficoll-Paque Plus density-gradient centrifugation was used to isolate PBMCs. Right after collection, samples were kept at -80 degrees C until analysis. From V the trimming removes 5 bases and from J it removes 3 bases, while the gene matches leave 9 bases of the junction unaccounted for. The germline V gene gives CDR1 as SGHTA and CDR2 as FQGNSA. Reading from cysteine to phenylalanine, the CDR3 counts 15 amino acids. This entry keeps only the CDR3 DNA: 45 bases, framed from base 1. The TCR beta CDR3 region was amplified from genomic DNA by two rounds of multiplex PCR. In the first round of PCR, primers specific to each TRBV and TRBJ gene were used, and the primer sequences are filed in Chinese patent CN105087789A. The second PCR round used universal primers. The Roche High Pure PCR Template Preparation Kit was used to extract genomic DNA from frozen PBMCs. Paired-end sequencing with 151 bp reads was performed on the libraries using an Illumina HiSeq 3000. In the original analysis: CutAdapt was used to discard raw reads that did not contain the multiplex PCR primer sequences. High-quality paired reads were merged into contigs with PEAR. TRB V, D and J gene segments were assigned to each contig with MiXCR by alignment to reference sequences. To remove sequencing errors, CDR3 sequences were clustered according to base quality and sequence similarity. Diversity was measured as Shannon entropy normalized by the natural log of productive TCR sequence number. Clonality was computed as one minus the ratio of Shannon entropy to the natural log of the number of unique clonotypes. Progression-free survival cut-offs for repertoire metrics were chosen using the Youden index of ROC curves, with analyses run in R 3.5.3. TCRdb's own reprocessing of the public reads used fastp at Q25 and MiXCR and kept productive beta chains. Rows with one shared CDR3 protein collapse into an entry with the most common genes and DNA. TCRdb, not the original authors, processed these V and J calls. The sample table records around 17,000 distinct CDR3 sequences; 29% of these occur just once. 31% of the sample belongs to the ten largest clones.

Paper-wide results and their limitations: Post-SBRT Shannon entropy and its change from baseline were lower in patients who developed distant metastases; baseline Shannon entropy was not associated with metastases. Limitations of the study included a small cohort and short follow-up, and the study findings need independent validation. All reported P values were unadjusted for multiple comparisons. After SBRT, the number of unique TCR clones decreased (median roughly 9,500 before versus some 6,900 after; Wilcoxon paired P=0.011). TRBV and TRBJ usage frequencies reportedly varied with metastasis status, involving two V genes at baseline and roughly 9 V and two J genes after SBRT. No determination of tumor specificity was made for expanded TCR clones.

The chain was built from TRBV7-2 and TRBJ2-7; TRBD2 agrees with 8 junctional bases. Sequencing was performed on PBMCs, taken before or after stereotactic body radiation therapy (not recorded which). This clonotype was sampled from a donor over 45 with non-small cell lung cancer. The CDR3 corresponds to CASSRKREPNYEQYF. The nucleotide sequence is TGTGCCAGCAGCCGGAAGCGGGAGCCAAACTACGAGCAGTACTTC.